This TCR beta chain was recorded in a study of shared clonotypes between healthy human individuals. Study-wide results and caveats: Against clonotypes common to all four donors, non-shared ones had lower generation probabilities.

With regard to this clone: Antigen: not known.

Data came from immunoSEQ multiplex PCR; TCRdb stores just in-frame clones and leaves some out. The sample holds some 2 million clones, around 95% seen once. CDR3 size: 14 residues. Germline V gene lookup returns CDR1 MGHDK and CDR2 SYGVNS. Trimming pared 1 base from V and 8 bases from J, leaving 14 bases between. The chain carries TRBV25-1 and TRBJ1-2; maybe TRBD1 (6 bases). Sequenced sample: naive CD4+ T cells sorted from blood. The subset: CD45RA+ positively selected. The sequence derives from a man between 18 and 29 years old in good health. Here the CDR3 DNA reads TGTGCCAGCAGTGAATCGGGGGCCGGGTCGGGCTACACCTTC. Protein sequence: CASSESGAGSGYTF.